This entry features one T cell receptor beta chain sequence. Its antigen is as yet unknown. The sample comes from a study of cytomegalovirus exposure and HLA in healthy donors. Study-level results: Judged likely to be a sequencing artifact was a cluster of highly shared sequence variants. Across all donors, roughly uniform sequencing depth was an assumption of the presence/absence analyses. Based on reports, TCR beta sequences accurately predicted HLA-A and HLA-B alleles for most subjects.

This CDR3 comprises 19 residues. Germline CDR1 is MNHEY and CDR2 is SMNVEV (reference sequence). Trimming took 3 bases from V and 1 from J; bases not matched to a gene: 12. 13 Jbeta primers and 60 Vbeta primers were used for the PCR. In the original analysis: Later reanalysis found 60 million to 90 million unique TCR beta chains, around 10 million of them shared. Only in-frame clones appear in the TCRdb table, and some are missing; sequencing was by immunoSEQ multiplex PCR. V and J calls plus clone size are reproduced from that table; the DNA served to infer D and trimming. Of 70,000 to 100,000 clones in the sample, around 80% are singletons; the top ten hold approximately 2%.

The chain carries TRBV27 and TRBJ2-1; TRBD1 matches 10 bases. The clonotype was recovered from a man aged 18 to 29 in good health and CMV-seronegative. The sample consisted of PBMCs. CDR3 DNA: TGTGCCAGCAGTTTTCGGCCCTACGACAGGGGGCTTTCCTACAATGAGCAGTTCTTC. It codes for CASSFRPYDRGLSYNEQFF.